A selection of T cell receptor beta chains follows, all from one sample in a study of T cell responses to AZD1222 COVID-19 vaccine. TCRdb's table, derived via immunoSEQ multiplex PCR, lists solely in-frame clones and lacks some. The sample has 150,000 to 200,000 clones, 80% to 95% seen once. Source: peripheral blood, taken on day 0 of AZD1222 vaccination. These TCRs come from an adult in good health. Both conserved end residues are part of each CDR3. A D gene is named only where the DNA matches it firmly. Clone sizes are given selectively: once, few, many, or a class where the clone is expanded.

CDR3nt: TGTGCCAGCAGTTGGGACAGACTCATGAACACTGAAGCTTTCTTT
CDR3aa: CASSWDRLMNTEAFF
abundance: .
j_gene: TRBJ1-1
v_gene: TRBV27
d_gene: TRBD1

CDR3nt: TGTGCCAGCAGGCCGGGACTAGCTATTGAGACCCAGTACTTC
CDR3aa: CASRPGLAIETQYF
abundance: .
j_gene: TRBJ2-5
v_gene: TRBV2
d_gene: TRBD2

CDR3nt: TGTGCCAGCAGTTACCCTGACAGGAGGGACACTGAAGCTTTCTTT
CDR3aa: CASSYPDRRDTEAFF
abundance: .
j_gene: TRBJ1-1
v_gene: TRBV6-2/TRBV6-3
d_gene: .

CDR3nt: TGTGCCAGCAGCTCCCGACCCGGCCCCATCTACGAGCAGTACTTC
CDR3aa: CASSSRPGPIYEQYF
abundance: .
j_gene: TRBJ2-7
v_gene: TRBV3-1/TRBV3-2
d_gene: .

CDR3nt: TGTGCCAGCAGTCCCCCCATGGGGGCGACTGGAAACACCATATATTTT
CDR3aa: CASSPPMGATGNTIYF
abundance: .
j_gene: TRBJ1-3
v_gene: TRBV28
d_gene: .

CDR3nt: TGTGCCAGCAGCTCACGGCTACCGGGACAGGGGACCTACGAGCAGTACTTC
CDR3aa: CASSSRLPGQGTYEQYF
abundance: .
j_gene: TRBJ2-7
v_gene: TRBV7-8
d_gene: TRBD1

CDR3nt: TGCGCCAGCAGCTCCCTTCTAGGGGTCAGCGCTAATGAAAAACTGTTTTTT
CDR3aa: CASSSLLGVSANEKLFF
abundance: .
j_gene: TRBJ1-4
v_gene: TRBV5-1
d_gene: .

CDR3nt: TGTGCCAGCAGCCCCATCGGGACTAGCGGGGTAGGTGAGCAGTTCTTC
CDR3aa: CASSPIGTSGVGEQFF
abundance: .
j_gene: TRBJ2-1
v_gene: TRBV5-8
d_gene: TRBD2

CDR3nt: TGTGCCAGCAGCCAAGCAGGGCAGAGAAACACCATATATTTT
CDR3aa: CASSQAGQRNTIYF
abundance: .
j_gene: TRBJ1-3
v_gene: TRBV14
d_gene: .

CDR3nt: TGTGCCAGCTCGGCAGGGTCTAGTGAAAAACTGTTTTTT
CDR3aa: CASSAGSSEKLFF
abundance: .
j_gene: TRBJ1-4
v_gene: TRBV2
d_gene: .

CDR3nt: TGTGCCAGCAGCGTAGCTGGGGTACCCTCTGGAAACACCATATATTTT
CDR3aa: CASSVAGVPSGNTIYF
abundance: once
j_gene: TRBJ1-3
v_gene: TRBV9
d_gene: .

CDR3nt: TGTGCCTGGACAGGGAGGGCCGGGGAGCTGTTTTTT
CDR3aa: CAWTGRAGELFF
abundance: .
j_gene: TRBJ2-2
v_gene: TRBV30
d_gene: TRBD2

CDR3nt: TGTGCCAGCTCACCACCCGGGGAATTTATCAACGAGCAGTTCTTC
CDR3aa: CASSPPGEFINEQFF
abundance: .
j_gene: TRBJ2-1
v_gene: TRBV18
d_gene: .

CDR3nt: TGTGCCAGCAGTTTATACCGGGGCTCTGGCACTGAAGCTTTCTTT
CDR3aa: CASSLYRGSGTEAFF
abundance: .
j_gene: TRBJ1-1
v_gene: TRBV27
d_gene: .

CDR3nt: TGCGCCAGCAGCTATGAGGGGGGGACTAATGAAAAACTGTTTTTT
CDR3aa: CASSYEGGTNEKLFF
abundance: .
j_gene: TRBJ1-4
v_gene: TRBV5-1
d_gene: .

CDR3nt: TGTGCCTGGAGTGACCCAGGACAGTTCTCTAACTATGGCTACACCTTC
CDR3aa: CAWSDPGQFSNYGYTF
abundance: once
j_gene: TRBJ1-2
v_gene: TRBV30
d_gene: .

CDR3nt: TGTGCCAGCAGCTTAACAAAGCTCGATACGCAGTATTTT
CDR3aa: CASSLTKLDTQYF
abundance: once
j_gene: TRBJ2-3
v_gene: TRBV7-3
d_gene: .

CDR3nt: TGTGCCAGCAGTTTGGGCAGTCAGCTTGAAGCTTTCTTT
CDR3aa: CASSLGSQLEAFF
abundance: .
j_gene: TRBJ1-1
v_gene: TRBV28
d_gene: .

CDR3nt: TGCGCCAGCAGCCAAGATTTGGGGGGAGAGACCCAGTACTTC
CDR3aa: CASSQDLGGETQYF
abundance: .
j_gene: TRBJ2-5
v_gene: TRBV4-3
d_gene: .

CDR3nt: TGTGCCAGCAGTCTTGAAGGGACAGGGAGTGGCTACACCTTC
CDR3aa: CASSLEGTGSGYTF
abundance: .
j_gene: TRBJ1-2
v_gene: TRBV27
d_gene: TRBD1

CDR3nt: TGCGCCAGCAGCCAACTCCTGGACAGTTGGACTAGCGGGTACAATGAGCAGTTCTTC
CDR3aa: CASSQLLDSWTSGYNEQFF
abundance: .
j_gene: TRBJ2-1
v_gene: TRBV5-1
d_gene: TRBD2

CDR3nt: TGTGCCAGCAGTGCTCCGGGGCGGAGCTCCTACGAGCAGTACTTC
CDR3aa: CASSAPGRSSYEQYF
abundance: .
j_gene: TRBJ2-7
v_gene: TRBV6-2/TRBV6-3
d_gene: .

CDR3nt: TGTGCCAGCAGCTCGGGACAGCTATCTAGCACAGATACGCAGTATTTT
CDR3aa: CASSSGQLSSTDTQYF
abundance: .
j_gene: TRBJ2-3
v_gene: TRBV11-3
d_gene: TRBD1

CDR3nt: TGTGCCAGCAGTGCGGGGGCATTCTACTCTGGAAACACCATATATTTT
CDR3aa: CASSAGAFYSGNTIYF
abundance: .
j_gene: TRBJ1-3
v_gene: TRBV6-1
d_gene: .

CDR3nt: TGTGCCAGCAGTTTCAGACAGGATAATTCACCCCTCCACTTT
CDR3aa: CASSFRQDNSPLHF
abundance: .
j_gene: TRBJ1-6
v_gene: TRBV27
d_gene: .

CDR3nt: TGTGCCAGCAGTCCCACGGCGGGACACCCTGAAGCTTTCTTT
CDR3aa: CASSPTAGHPEAFF
abundance: .
j_gene: TRBJ1-1
v_gene: TRBV28
d_gene: .

CDR3nt: TGTGCCACCAGTGGAGCAGTCAATGAGCAGTTCTTC
CDR3aa: CATSGAVNEQFF
abundance: once
j_gene: TRBJ2-1
v_gene: TRBV24-1
d_gene: .

CDR3nt: TGTGCCAGCTCATTACGGGGGAACACCGGGGAGCTGTTTTTT
CDR3aa: CASSLRGNTGELFF
abundance: .
j_gene: TRBJ2-2
v_gene: TRBV18
d_gene: .

CDR3nt: TGTGCCAGCAGCAAAACAGGGAACACCGGGGAGCTGTTTTTT
CDR3aa: CASSKTGNTGELFF
abundance: .
j_gene: TRBJ2-2
v_gene: TRBV9
d_gene: .

CDR3nt: TGTGCCAGCAGTGACGGGGACAGGGACACCGGGGAGCTGTTTTTT
CDR3aa: CASSDGDRDTGELFF
abundance: .
j_gene: TRBJ2-2
v_gene: TRBV6-4
d_gene: TRBD1

CDR3nt: TGTGCCAGCAGCTTTCGAGACAGGGGTATCACCGGGGAGCTGTTTTTT
CDR3aa: CASSFRDRGITGELFF
abundance: .
j_gene: TRBJ2-2
v_gene: TRBV5-5
d_gene: TRBD1

CDR3nt: TGTGCCAGCAGTGATGGCGGGCGCTACAATGAGCAGTTCTTC
CDR3aa: CASSDGGRYNEQFF
abundance: .
j_gene: TRBJ2-1
v_gene: TRBV2
d_gene: .

CDR3nt: TGTGCCTGGAGGACCTCCGGGACAGGCTCTGGCTACACCTTC
CDR3aa: CAWRTSGTGSGYTF
abundance: .
j_gene: TRBJ1-2
v_gene: TRBV30
d_gene: TRBD1

CDR3nt: TGTGCCAGTAGTATCAGTAGGGCAGACTATGGCTACACCTTC
CDR3aa: CASSISRADYGYTF
abundance: .
j_gene: TRBJ1-2
v_gene: TRBV19
d_gene: .

CDR3nt: TGCAGTGCTAGTATTAACCAACGGGAGCAGTACTTC
CDR3aa: CSASINQREQYF
abundance: .
j_gene: TRBJ2-7
v_gene: TRBV20-1
d_gene: .

CDR3nt: TGTGCCAGCAGCCACACTATAACGGGGGGGCCGGGGCAGGAGACCCAGTACTTC
CDR3aa: CASSHTITGGPGQETQYF
abundance: .
j_gene: TRBJ2-5
v_gene: TRBV4-2
d_gene: TRBD2

CDR3nt: TGTGCCAGCAGCAAAGTGGTTGGATTCTTC
CDR3aa: CASSKVVGFF
abundance: .
j_gene: TRBJ2-1
v_gene: TRBV21-1
d_gene: .

CDR3nt: TGTGCCAGCAGCCCTCGGACACTCTCCTATAATTCACCCCTCCACTTT
CDR3aa: CASSPRTLSYNSPLHF
abundance: .
j_gene: TRBJ1-6
v_gene: TRBV7-2
d_gene: .

CDR3nt: TGCAGCGTCGAGCGGGGGGGCAAAGAGACCCAGTACTTC
CDR3aa: CSVERGGKETQYF
abundance: .
j_gene: TRBJ2-5
v_gene: TRBV29-1
d_gene: TRBD2

CDR3nt: TGTGCCAGCAGTCGCCTCGAGGGGTCTAATGAAAAACTGTTTTTT
CDR3aa: CASSRLEGSNEKLFF
abundance: .
j_gene: TRBJ1-4
v_gene: TRBV2
d_gene: .

CDR3nt: TGCGCCAGCAGCCCCGGGGGCACTCGAGGCTGGGAGCTGTTTTTT
CDR3aa: CASSPGGTRGWELFF
abundance: .
j_gene: TRBJ2-2
v_gene: TRBV5-1
d_gene: .

CDR3nt: TGTGCCAGCAGCGTAGCCAGCGGGGTCTACAATGAGCAGTTCTTC
CDR3aa: CASSVASGVYNEQFF
abundance: .
j_gene: TRBJ2-1
v_gene: TRBV9
d_gene: TRBD2

CDR3nt: TGCGCCAGCAGCCAAGAATTTACAGGGACCCTTTCACCCCTCCACTTT
CDR3aa: CASSQEFTGTLSPLHF
abundance: .
j_gene: TRBJ1-6
v_gene: TRBV4-1
d_gene: .

CDR3nt: TGTGCCAGCAGCTTGGCCGGGGGGCAGTCTTATGGCTACACCTTC
CDR3aa: CASSLAGGQSYGYTF
abundance: .
j_gene: TRBJ1-2
v_gene: TRBV5-6
d_gene: .

CDR3nt: TGTGCCTGGGAGACAGGGGCCGCCATTTATGGCTACACCTTC
CDR3aa: CAWETGAAIYGYTF
abundance: .
j_gene: TRBJ1-2
v_gene: TRBV30
d_gene: TRBD1

CDR3nt: TGTGCCTGGAGGGATCAGAGTCGACCCTTAGGCACTGAAGCTTTCTTT
CDR3aa: CAWRDQSRPLGTEAFF
abundance: .
j_gene: TRBJ1-1
v_gene: TRBV30
d_gene: .

CDR3nt: TGTGCCAGCAGAGGACAGGGGAGATCCTACGAGCAGTACTTC
CDR3aa: CASRGQGRSYEQYF
abundance: .
j_gene: TRBJ2-7
v_gene: TRBV6-5
d_gene: TRBD1

CDR3nt: TGTGCCAGCAGCCCGCCGGGGGCCAGCGACACTGAAGCTTTCTTT
CDR3aa: CASSPPGASDTEAFF
abundance: .
j_gene: TRBJ1-1
v_gene: TRBV4-2
d_gene: .

CDR3nt: TGTGCCAGCAGCCGAACAGGGGGAGTGACCAAAAACATTCAGTACTTC
CDR3aa: CASSRTGGVTKNIQYF
abundance: .
j_gene: TRBJ2-4
v_gene: TRBV3-1/TRBV3-2
d_gene: TRBD1

CDR3nt: TGCGCCAGCAGTGAGGGGGCAGGGAGGACTGAAGCTTTCTTT
CDR3aa: CASSEGAGRTEAFF
abundance: .
j_gene: TRBJ1-1
v_gene: TRBV10-2
d_gene: .

CDR3nt: TGTGCCAGCAGTGAATGGTCGTTGTCTGGCAATGAGCAGTTCTTC
CDR3aa: CASSEWSLSGNEQFF
abundance: few
j_gene: TRBJ2-1
v_gene: TRBV2
d_gene: .

CDR3nt: TGTGCCAGCAGTGAGTACGGGGCGAGCTCCGACGGCTACACCTTC
CDR3aa: CASSEYGASSDGYTF
abundance: .
j_gene: TRBJ1-2
v_gene: TRBV6-1
d_gene: .

CDR3nt: TGTGCTAGCACCGACAGCCCCACTGAAGCTTTCTTT
CDR3aa: CASTDSPTEAFF
abundance: .
j_gene: TRBJ1-1
v_gene: TRBV12-5
d_gene: .

CDR3nt: TGTGCCAGCCAGCGCAGGGGAATAGGGCAAGAGACCCAGTACTTC
CDR3aa: CASQRRGIGQETQYF
abundance: .
j_gene: TRBJ2-5
v_gene: TRBV11-2
d_gene: .

CDR3nt: TGTGCCAGCAGCGTAGAGCCAGGGCTAAACTACGAGCAGTACTTC
CDR3aa: CASSVEPGLNYEQYF
abundance: .
j_gene: TRBJ2-7
v_gene: TRBV9
d_gene: .

CDR3nt: TGCGCCAGCAGCCGTTTAGGGGACACTGAAGCTTTCTTT
CDR3aa: CASSRLGDTEAFF
abundance: .
j_gene: TRBJ1-1
v_gene: TRBV4-1
d_gene: .

CDR3nt: TGTGCCAGCAGCCAAGATATATTGGCGGGGGCCTACGAGCAGTACTTC
CDR3aa: CASSQDILAGAYEQYF
abundance: .
j_gene: TRBJ2-7
v_gene: TRBV3-1/TRBV3-2
d_gene: TRBD2